Below, 23 T cell receptor beta chains from the same sample are listed, as sequenced in a study of T cell responses to AZD1222 COVID-19 vaccine (TCRdb year 2021). The time point label for this specimen denotes: baseline before first vaccination. The library was produced with the immunoSEQ multiplex PCR assay. The immuneACCESS repertoire file appears here via TCRdb, limited to in-frame rearrangements. These files lack a portion of the clones; in checked studies, under half of the deficit traces to unresolved V genes, and the cause of the others is not known. The sample records about 76,000 clones, about 92% of which are singletons. The ten biggest clones cover around 4% of the sample. Material: peripheral blood, obtained on day 0 of AZD1222 vaccination. The source of these receptors is an adult in good health.

J is TRBJ1-3 and V is TRBV5-6, with a possible D match to TRBD1 (5 bases). Germline loops: CDR1 SGHDT, CDR2 YYEEEE. The CDR3 covers 16 residues. The V and J ends lost 3 bases and 2 bases respectively, with 15 bases between them. The CDR3, as DNA: TGTGCCAGCAGCTGGGGGTCCCGCGCGGCTGGAAACACCATATATTTT. It is translated as CASSWGSRAAGNTIYF.

The chain has TRBV20-1 and TRBJ2-4, with 8 positions matching TRBD1. The CDR3 extends over 14 amino acids. J was trimmed by 6 bases and V by 3 bases; bases with no gene match: 7. CDR1 DFQATT and CDR2 SNEGSKA come from the germline V gene (reference sequence). The CDR3 coding sequence is TGCAGTGCTAGTTGGGGACAGGTTGGAAACATTCAGTACTTC. It encodes CSASWGQVGNIQYF.

This clone has a single count. The chain links TRBV10-3 to TRBJ2-5, with D unresolved. This CDR3 region has 15 residues. The germline V gene encodes CDR1 ENHRY and CDR2 SYGVKD. The V end lost 0 bases, the J end lost 1 base, and 9 bases lay between the germline ends. The CDR3 is CAISESRTTQETQYF. The CDR3 DNA follows: TGTGCCATCAGTGAGTCGAGAACAACCCAAGAGACCCAGTACTTC.

J is TRBJ1-2 and V is TRBV6-1, with TRBD1 identical over 8 bases. CDR3 length equals 15 residues. V dropped 3 bases and J dropped 7; count of bases not matched to a gene: 10. Germline values: CDR1 MNHNS, CDR2 SASEGT. CDR3 loop: CASSDTGTGGIGYTF. The CDR3 DNA reads as TGTGCCAGCAGTGATACTGGAACAGGGGGTATTGGCTACACCTTC.

The chain uses TRBV24-1 and TRBJ2-7; D is uncertain. Trimming pared 6 bases from V and 2 bases from J, leaving 13 bases between. Germline assignment: CDR1 KGHDR and CDR2 SFDVKD. This CDR3 region has 14 residues. DNA for the CDR3: TGTGCCACCAGTTCAGGTACAGCCGCCTACGAGCAGTACTTC. It yields the protein CATSSGTAAYEQYF.

The chain's CDR3 is CASKGLDGYTF. DNA of the CDR3: TGTGCCAGCAAAGGGTTGGATGGCTACACCTTC. The chain is built from TRBV27 and TRBJ1-2; D unclear. The CDR3 length is 11 residues. V shed 7 bases and J shed 6 bases, with 9 bases lying between them. The germline CDR1 and CDR2 sequences are MNHEY and SMNVEV (reference sequence).

The chain combines TRBV9 with TRBJ2-7; unclear D gene. The CDR3 extends over 13 amino acids. With 0 bases removed from V and 6 bases from J, the gap between germline ends came to 10 bases. Germline V gene sequence: CDR1 SGDLS, CDR2 YYNGEE. The CDR3 DNA reads as TGTGCCAGCAGCGTAGAGAGCTCGGGCGAGCAGTACTTC. Amino acids: CASSVESSGEQYF.

The chain recombines TRBV18 with TRBJ1-1; D is possibly TRBD1 (6 bases). There are 13 residues in the CDR3. The germline CDR1 and CDR2 sequences are KGHSH and LQKENI. V dropped 3 bases and J dropped 4 bases, with 9 bases sitting between them. In DNA, the CDR3 is TGTGCCAGCTCACCCGAAGGGGGCACTGAAGCTTTCTTT. This sequence encodes CASSPEGGTEAFF. Supplemented by reference TRBV18 and TRBJ1-1, the full variable domain reads NAGVMQNPRHLVRRRGQEARLRCSPMKGHSHVYWYRQLPEEGLKFMVYLQKENIIDESGMPKERFSAEFPKEGPSILRIQQVVRGDSAAYFCASSPEGGTEAFFGQGTRLTVV.

This chain uses TRBV5-4 with TRBJ2-1; D is possibly TRBD2 (6 bases). Trimming left V 5 bases short and J 0 bases short, with 12 bases between. This CDR3 contains 15 residues. CDR1 and CDR2 from the germline V gene are SGHNT and YYREEE (reference sequence). The CDR3 region has the DNA TGTGCCAGCAGTTCTGGGGGGAGCTCCTACAATGAGCAGTTCTTC. Its protein is CASSSGGSSYNEQFF.

The chain carries TRBV19 and TRBJ1-3; unclear D gene. Germline V lookup: CDR1 LNHDA, CDR2 SQIVND (reference sequence). V shed 2 bases and J shed 0 bases, with 14 bases lying between them. This CDR3 is 17 amino acids long. The CDR3: CASSISRTTSSGNTIYF. The CDR3 region has the DNA TGTGCCAGTAGTATATCAAGAACAACCTCCTCTGGAAACACCATATATTTT.

As concerns this clone: Other nucleotide sequences in the sample specify the same CDR3. This chain connects TRBV5-1 to TRBJ1-1; D uncertain. Germline-derived CDR1 and CDR2 are SGHRS and YFSETQ. V gave up 5 bases and J gave up 0 bases, with 2 bases separating them. This CDR3 comprises 11 residues. Here the CDR3 reads CASSLNTEAFF. In nucleotides, the CDR3 is TGCGCCAGCAGTTTGAACACTGAAGCTTTCTTT.

The CDR3 loop reads CASSIPGGRTEAFF. The CDR3 coding sequence is TGTGCCAGTAGTATACCAGGGGGCAGGACTGAAGCTTTCTTT. This chain uses TRBV19 with TRBJ1-1; 8 positions match TRBD1. The ends lost 2 bases at V and 5 bases at J; junction bases unmatched: 4. The CDR3 spans 14 residues. Germline V CDR1 and CDR2: LNHDA, SQIVND (reference sequence).

This clone was counted once. This chain uses TRBV5-1 with TRBJ2-7; 9 nucleotides agree with TRBD1. Trimming took 4 bases from V and 5 from J; bases not matched to a gene: 7. This CDR3 is 14 amino acids long. Per germline, CDR1 SGHRS and CDR2 YFSETQ. CDR3 in DNA: TGCGCCAGCAGCACCGGGACAGGGAGCGACGAGCAGTACTTC. The encoded protein is CASSTGTGSDEQYF.

V and J are TRBV4-1 and TRBJ2-3; 13 bases line up with TRBD2. Germline trimming cut 1 base from V and 5 bases from J; bases unmatched to any gene: 3. The CDR3 is 16 amino acids. CDR1 and CDR2 (germline): MGHRA, YSYEKL. Here the CDR3 reads CASSQGLAGGEDTQYF. The CDR3 DNA reads TGCGCCAGCAGCCAAGGACTAGCGGGAGGAGAAGATACGCAGTATTTT.

The chain couples TRBV5-1 to TRBJ2-3, with D tentatively TRBD2 (5 bases). The V end lost 0 bases, the J end lost 0 bases, and 5 bases lay between the germline ends. CDR3 size: 14 residues. From germline, CDR1 is SGHRS and CDR2 YFSETQ. The CDR3 spells CASSLGESTDTQYF. The CDR3 DNA reads as TGCGCCAGCAGCTTGGGGGAGAGCACAGATACGCAGTATTTT.

The chain carries TRBV5-1 and TRBJ2-2; 7 nucleotides agree with TRBD1. The V and J ends lost 4 bases and 5 bases, in that order; junction bases with no gene match: 8. Germline values: CDR1 SGHRS, CDR2 YFSETQ. CDR3 length equals 15 residues. The DNA for the CDR3 is TGCGCCAGCAGCATACAGGACAGGTTTACCGGGGAGCTGTTTTTT. As protein: CASSIQDRFTGELFF.

The chain recombines TRBV30 with TRBJ2-3; D unclear. The germline V gene encodes CDR1 GTSNPN and CDR2 SVGIG (reference sequence). This CDR3 spans 10 amino acids. V was trimmed by 0 bases and J by 5 bases, leaving 0 bases between them. DNA for the CDR3: TGTGCCTGGAGTGTAGATACGCAGTATTTT. Translation gives CAWSVDTQYF.

The chain uses TRBV19 and TRBJ2-1; TRBD2 matches at 11 bases. The CDR3 runs 18 residues. CDR1 and CDR2 (germline): LNHDA, SQIVND (reference sequence). Germline trimming cut 2 bases from V and 7 bases from J; bases unmatched to any gene: 13. The chain's CDR3 is CASSISLAGGGWWNEQFF. The CDR3 DNA sequence: TGTGCCAGTAGTATATCTCTAGCGGGAGGAGGTTGGTGGAATGAGCAGTTCTTC.

The chain links TRBV20-1 to TRBJ1-3; no definite D call. Germline CDR1 and CDR2: DFQATT and SNEGSKA (reference sequence). V lost 3 bases, J lost 2 bases, and 8 bases lay in between. The CDR3 sequence is 13 residues long. The CDR3, as DNA: TGCAGTGCTAGTGGACTTGCTGGAAACACCATATATTTT. Translated, it gives CSASGLAGNTIYF.

V gene TRBV5-4 combines with J gene TRBJ2-3; 9 nucleotides agree with TRBD2. Trimming removed 2 bases from V and 3 bases from J; junction bases left unmatched: 4. The CDR3 sequence is 15 residues long. Germline V gives CDR1 SGHNT, CDR2 YYREEE (reference sequence). CDR3 DNA sequence: TGTGCCAGCAGCTTCTATAGCGGGAGTACAGATACGCAGTATTTT. Protein product: CASSFYSGSTDTQYF.

This chain connects TRBV7-2 to TRBJ1-2, with D uncertain. CDR3 length: 13 amino acids. V dropped 5 bases and J dropped 6 bases, with 13 bases sitting between them. CDR1 SGHTA and CDR2 FQGNSA come from the germline V gene. The CDR3 DNA sequence: TGTGCCAGCAGCCAACAAGGATTCCATGGCTACACCTTC. It translates to CASSQQGFHGYTF.

The rearrangement links TRBV10-3 to TRBJ1-1; no firm D call. Germline CDR1 reads ENHRY; CDR2 reads SYGVKD. The CDR3 sequence is 12 residues long. Trimming removed 1 base from V and 12 bases from J, with 12 bases in between. In nucleotides, the CDR3 is TGTGCCATCAGTGAGTTAGGAGGTAGGTCTTTCTTT. This encodes CAISELGGRSFF.

The rearrangement uses TRBV19 and TRBJ1-2; D perhaps matches TRBD1 (5 bases). Per the germline V gene, CDR1 is LNHDA and CDR2 is SQIVND (reference sequence). The V end lost 6 bases, the J end lost 6 bases, and 23 bases lay between the germline ends. This CDR3 contains 16 residues. CDR3: CASRPEEWGIGDGYTF. The CDR3 DNA reads as TGTGCCAGTAGGCCTGAAGAGTGGGGAATAGGGGATGGCTACACCTTC.